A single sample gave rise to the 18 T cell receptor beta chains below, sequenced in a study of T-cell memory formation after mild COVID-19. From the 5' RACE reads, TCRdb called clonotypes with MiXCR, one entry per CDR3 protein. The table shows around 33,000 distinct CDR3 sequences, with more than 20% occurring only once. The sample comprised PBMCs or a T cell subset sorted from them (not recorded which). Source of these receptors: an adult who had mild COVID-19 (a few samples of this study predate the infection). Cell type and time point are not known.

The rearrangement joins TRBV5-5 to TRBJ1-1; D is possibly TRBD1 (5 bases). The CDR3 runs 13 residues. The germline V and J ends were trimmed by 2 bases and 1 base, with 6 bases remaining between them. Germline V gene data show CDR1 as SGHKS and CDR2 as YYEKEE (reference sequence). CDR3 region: CASSLGENTEAFF. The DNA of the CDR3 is TGTGCCAGCAGCTTAGGGGAGAACACTGAAGCTTTCTTT. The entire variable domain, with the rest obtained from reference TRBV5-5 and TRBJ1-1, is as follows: DAGVTQSPTHLIKTRGQQVTLRCSPISGHKSVSWYQQVLGQGPQFIFQYYEKEERGRGNFPDRFSARQFPNYSSELNVNALLLGDSALYLCASSLGENTEAFFGQGTRLTVV.

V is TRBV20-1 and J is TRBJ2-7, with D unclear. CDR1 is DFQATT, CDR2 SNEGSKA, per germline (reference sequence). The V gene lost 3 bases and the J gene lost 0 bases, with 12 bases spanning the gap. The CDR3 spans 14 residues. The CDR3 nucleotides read TGCAGTGCTAGCGCCAGCCTAAACTCCTACGAGCAGTACTTC. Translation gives CSASASLNSYEQYF.

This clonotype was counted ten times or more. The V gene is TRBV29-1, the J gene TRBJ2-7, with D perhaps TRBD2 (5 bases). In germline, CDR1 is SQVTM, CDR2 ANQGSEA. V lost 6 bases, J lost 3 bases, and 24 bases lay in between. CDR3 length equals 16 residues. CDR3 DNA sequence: TGCAGCGTCCAAGGAAGAGGGCGGACGGATCTCTACGAGCAGTACTTC. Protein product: CSVQGRGRTDLYEQYF.

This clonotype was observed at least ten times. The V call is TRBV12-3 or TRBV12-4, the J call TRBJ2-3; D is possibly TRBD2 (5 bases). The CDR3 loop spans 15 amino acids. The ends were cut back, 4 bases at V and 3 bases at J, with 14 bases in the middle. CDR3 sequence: CASSSLGLGTDTQYF. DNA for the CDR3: TGTGCCAGCAGTTCCCTCGGACTCGGTACAGATACGCAGTATTTT.

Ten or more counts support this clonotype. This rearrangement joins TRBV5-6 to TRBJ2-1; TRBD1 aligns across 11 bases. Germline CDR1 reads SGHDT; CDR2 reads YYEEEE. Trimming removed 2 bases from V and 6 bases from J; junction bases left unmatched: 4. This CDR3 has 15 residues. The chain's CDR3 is CASSFRTGGFNEQFF. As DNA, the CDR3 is TGTGCCAGCAGCTTCCGGACAGGGGGCTTCAATGAGCAGTTCTTC.

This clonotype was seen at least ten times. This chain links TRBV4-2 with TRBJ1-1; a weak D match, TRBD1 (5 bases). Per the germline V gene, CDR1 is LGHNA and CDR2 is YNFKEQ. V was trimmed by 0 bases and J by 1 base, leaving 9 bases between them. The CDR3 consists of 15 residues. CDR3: CASSQEGRANTEAFF. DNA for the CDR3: TGTGCCAGCAGCCAAGAGGGCAGGGCGAACACTGAAGCTTTCTTT.

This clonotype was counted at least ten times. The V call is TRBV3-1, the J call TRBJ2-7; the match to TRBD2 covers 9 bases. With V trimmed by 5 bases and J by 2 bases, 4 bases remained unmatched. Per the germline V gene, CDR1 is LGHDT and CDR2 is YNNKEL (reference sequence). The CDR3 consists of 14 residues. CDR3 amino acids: CASSSGTSPYEQYF. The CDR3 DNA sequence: TGTGCCAGCAGCTCCGGGACTAGCCCCTACGAGCAGTACTTC.

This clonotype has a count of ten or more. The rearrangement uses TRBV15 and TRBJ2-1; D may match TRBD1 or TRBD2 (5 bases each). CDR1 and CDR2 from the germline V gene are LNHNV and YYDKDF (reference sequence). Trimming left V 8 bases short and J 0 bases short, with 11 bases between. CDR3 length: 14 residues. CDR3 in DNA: TGTGCCACCGGGGACCATAGCTCCTACAATGAGCAGTTCTTC. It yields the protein CATGDHSSYNEQFF.

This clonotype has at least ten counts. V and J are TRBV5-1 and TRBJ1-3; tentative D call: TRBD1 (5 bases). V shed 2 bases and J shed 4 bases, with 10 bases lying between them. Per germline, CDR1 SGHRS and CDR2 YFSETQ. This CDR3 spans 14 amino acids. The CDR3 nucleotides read TGCGCCAGCAGCTTTGGACATCCCGGAAACACCATATATTTT. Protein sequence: CASSFGHPGNTIYF.

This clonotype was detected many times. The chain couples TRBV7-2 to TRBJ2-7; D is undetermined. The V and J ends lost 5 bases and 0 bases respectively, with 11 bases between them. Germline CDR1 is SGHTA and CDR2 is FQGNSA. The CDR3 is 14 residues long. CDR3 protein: CASSLADYSYEQYF. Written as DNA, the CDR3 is TGTGCCAGCAGCCTCGCGGATTACTCCTACGAGCAGTACTTC.

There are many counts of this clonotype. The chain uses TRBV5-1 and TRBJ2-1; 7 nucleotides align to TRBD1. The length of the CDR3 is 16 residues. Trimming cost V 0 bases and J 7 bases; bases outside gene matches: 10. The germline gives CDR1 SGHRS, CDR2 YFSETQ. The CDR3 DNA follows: TGCGCCAGCAGCTTGGAGGTGACAGGGTCCCCTAATGAGCAGTTCTTC. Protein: CASSLEVTGSPNEQFF.

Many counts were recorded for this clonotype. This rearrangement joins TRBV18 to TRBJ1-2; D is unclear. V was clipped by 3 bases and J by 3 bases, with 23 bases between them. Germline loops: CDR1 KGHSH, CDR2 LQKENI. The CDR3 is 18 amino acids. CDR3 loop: CASSPLGWKARNDYGYTF. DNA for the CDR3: TGTGCCAGCTCACCGCTGGGCTGGAAGGCGCGGAATGACTATGGCTACACCTTC.

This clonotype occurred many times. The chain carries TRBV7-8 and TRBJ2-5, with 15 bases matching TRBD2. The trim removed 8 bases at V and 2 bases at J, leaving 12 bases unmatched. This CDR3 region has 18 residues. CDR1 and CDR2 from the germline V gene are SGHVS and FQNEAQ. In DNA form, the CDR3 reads TGTGCCAGCTCCCCTGGTAGGACTAGCGGGAGGGGACAAGAGACCCAGTACTTC. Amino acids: CASSPGRTSGRGQETQYF.

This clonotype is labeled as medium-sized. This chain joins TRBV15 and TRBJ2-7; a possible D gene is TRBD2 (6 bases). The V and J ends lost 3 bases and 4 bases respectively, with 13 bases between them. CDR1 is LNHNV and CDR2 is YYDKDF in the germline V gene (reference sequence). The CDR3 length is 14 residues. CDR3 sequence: CATSRQGGSYEQYF. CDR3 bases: TGTGCCACCAGCAGGCAGGGAGGATCTTACGAGCAGTACTTC.

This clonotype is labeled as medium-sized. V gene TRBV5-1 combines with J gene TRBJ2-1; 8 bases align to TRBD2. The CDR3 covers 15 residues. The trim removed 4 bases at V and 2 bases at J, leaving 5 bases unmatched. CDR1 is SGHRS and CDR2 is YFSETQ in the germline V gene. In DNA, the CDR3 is TGCGCCAGCAGCCCGACTAGCGTAACCTACAATGAGCAGTTCTTC. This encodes CASSPTSVTYNEQFF.

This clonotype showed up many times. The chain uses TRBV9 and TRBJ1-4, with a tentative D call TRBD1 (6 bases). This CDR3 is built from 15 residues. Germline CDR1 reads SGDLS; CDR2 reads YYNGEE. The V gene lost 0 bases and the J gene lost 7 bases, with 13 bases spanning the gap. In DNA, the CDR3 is TGTGCCAGCAGCGTAGGTGCCAGGGGAGGTGAAAAACTGTTTTTT. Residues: CASSVGARGGEKLFF.

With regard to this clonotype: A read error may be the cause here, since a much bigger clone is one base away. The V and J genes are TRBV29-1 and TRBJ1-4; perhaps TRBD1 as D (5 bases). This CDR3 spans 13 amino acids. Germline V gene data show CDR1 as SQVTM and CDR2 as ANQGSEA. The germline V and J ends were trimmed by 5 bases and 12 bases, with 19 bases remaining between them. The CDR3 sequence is CSVSTVGGGELFF. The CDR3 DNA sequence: TGCAGCGTTTCCACAGTGGGCGGAGGGGAACTGTTTTTT.

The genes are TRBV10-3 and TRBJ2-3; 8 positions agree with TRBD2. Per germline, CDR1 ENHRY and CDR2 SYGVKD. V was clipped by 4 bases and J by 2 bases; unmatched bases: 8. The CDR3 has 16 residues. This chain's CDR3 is CAISGTLAANTDTQYF. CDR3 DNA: TGTGCCATCAGTGGTACACTAGCGGCGAACACAGATACGCAGTATTTT.